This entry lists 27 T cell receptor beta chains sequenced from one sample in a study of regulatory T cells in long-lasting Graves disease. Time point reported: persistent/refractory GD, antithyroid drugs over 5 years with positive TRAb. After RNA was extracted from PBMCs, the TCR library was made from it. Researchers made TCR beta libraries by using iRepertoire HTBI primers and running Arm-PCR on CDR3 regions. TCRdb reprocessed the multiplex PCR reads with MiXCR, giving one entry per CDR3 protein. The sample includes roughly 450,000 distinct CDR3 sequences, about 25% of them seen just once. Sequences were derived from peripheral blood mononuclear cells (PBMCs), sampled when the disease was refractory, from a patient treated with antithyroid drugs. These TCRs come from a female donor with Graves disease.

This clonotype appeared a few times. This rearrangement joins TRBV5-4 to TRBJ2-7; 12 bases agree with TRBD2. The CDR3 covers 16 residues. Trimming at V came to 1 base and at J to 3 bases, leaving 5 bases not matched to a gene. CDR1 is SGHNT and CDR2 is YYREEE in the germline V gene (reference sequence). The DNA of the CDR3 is TGTGCCAGCAGCTTGCCGGGGACTAGCGGGTTCTACGAGCAGTACTTC. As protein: CASSLPGTSGFYEQYF.

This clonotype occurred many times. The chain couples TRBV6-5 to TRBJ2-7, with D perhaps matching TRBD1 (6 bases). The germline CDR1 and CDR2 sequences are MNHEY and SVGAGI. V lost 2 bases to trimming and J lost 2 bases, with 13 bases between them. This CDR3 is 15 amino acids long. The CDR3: CASSYSPGHTYEQYF. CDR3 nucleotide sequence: TGTGCCAGCAGTTACAGTCCGGGACACACCTACGAGCAGTACTTC.

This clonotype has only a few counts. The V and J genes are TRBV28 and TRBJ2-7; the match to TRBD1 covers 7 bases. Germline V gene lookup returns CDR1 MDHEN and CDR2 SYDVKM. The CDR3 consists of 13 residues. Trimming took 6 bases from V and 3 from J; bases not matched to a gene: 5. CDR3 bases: TGTGCCAGCAGGACAGGGAATCACTACGAGCAGTACTTC. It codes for CASRTGNHYEQYF.

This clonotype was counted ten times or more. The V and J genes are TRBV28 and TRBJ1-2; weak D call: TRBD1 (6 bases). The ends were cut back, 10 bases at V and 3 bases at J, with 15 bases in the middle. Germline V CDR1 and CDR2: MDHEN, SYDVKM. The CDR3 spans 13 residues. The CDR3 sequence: CAIRGGGDYGYTF. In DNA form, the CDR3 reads TGTGCCATCCGCGGTGGGGGCGACTATGGCTACACCTTC.

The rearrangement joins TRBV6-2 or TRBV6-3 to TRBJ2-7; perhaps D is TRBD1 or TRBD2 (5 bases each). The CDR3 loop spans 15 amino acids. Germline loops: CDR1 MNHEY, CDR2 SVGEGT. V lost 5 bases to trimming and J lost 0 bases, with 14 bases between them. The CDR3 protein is CASSPGTISSYEQYF. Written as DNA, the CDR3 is TGTGCCAGCAGTCCCGGGACGATAAGCTCCTACGAGCAGTACTTC.

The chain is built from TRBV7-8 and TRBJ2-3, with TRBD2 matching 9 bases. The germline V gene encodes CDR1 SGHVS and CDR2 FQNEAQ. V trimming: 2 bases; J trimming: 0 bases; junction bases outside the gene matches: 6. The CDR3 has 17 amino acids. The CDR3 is CASSLYWREGSTDTQYF. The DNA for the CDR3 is TGTGCCAGCAGCTTATATTGGCGGGAGGGAAGCACAGATACGCAGTATTTT.

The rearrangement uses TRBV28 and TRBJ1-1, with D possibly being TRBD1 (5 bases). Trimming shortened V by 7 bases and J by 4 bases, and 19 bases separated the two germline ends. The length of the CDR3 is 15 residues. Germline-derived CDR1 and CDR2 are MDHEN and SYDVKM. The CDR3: CASKWVASGATEAFF. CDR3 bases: TGTGCCAGCAAATGGGTCGCCTCTGGGGCCACTGAAGCTTTCTTT.

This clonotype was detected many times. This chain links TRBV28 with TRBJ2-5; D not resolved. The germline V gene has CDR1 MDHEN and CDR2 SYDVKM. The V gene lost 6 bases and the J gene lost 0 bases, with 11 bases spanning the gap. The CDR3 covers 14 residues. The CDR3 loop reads CASSTPQNQETQYF. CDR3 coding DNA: TGTGCCAGCAGCACTCCACAGAACCAAGAGACCCAGTACTTC. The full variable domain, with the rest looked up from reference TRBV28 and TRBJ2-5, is DVKVTQSSRYLVKRTGEKVFLECVQDMDHENMFWYRQDPGLGLRLIYFSYDVKMKEKGDIPEGYSVSREKKERFSLILESASTNQTSMYLCASSTPQNQETQYFGPGTRLLVL.

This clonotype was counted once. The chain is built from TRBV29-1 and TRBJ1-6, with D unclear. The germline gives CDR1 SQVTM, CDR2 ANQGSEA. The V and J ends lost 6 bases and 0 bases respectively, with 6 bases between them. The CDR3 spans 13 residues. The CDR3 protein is CSVRDSYNSPLHF. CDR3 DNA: TGCAGCGTCCGGGACTCCTATAATTCACCCCTCCACTTT.

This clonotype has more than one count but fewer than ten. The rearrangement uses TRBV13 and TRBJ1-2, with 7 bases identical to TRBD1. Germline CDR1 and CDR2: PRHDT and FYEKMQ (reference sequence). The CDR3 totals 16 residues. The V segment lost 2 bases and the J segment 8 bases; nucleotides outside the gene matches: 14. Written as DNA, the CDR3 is TGTGCCAGCAGCTTACGCGAGACAGGGTACCGGGGAGGCTACACCTTC. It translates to CASSLRETGYRGGYTF.

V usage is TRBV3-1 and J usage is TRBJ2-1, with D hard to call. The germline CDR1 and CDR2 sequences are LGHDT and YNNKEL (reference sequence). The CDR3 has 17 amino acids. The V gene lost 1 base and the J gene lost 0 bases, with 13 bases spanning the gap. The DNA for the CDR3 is TGTGCCAGCAGCCAAGGTTCGCGTTCCGACTCCTACAATGAGCAGTTCTTC. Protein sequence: CASSQGSRSDSYNEQFF.

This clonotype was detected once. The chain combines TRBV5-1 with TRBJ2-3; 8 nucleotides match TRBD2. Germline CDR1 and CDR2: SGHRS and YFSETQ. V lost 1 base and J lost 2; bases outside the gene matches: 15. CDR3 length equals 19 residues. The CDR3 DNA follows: TGCGCCAGCAGCTTGCCTATGGGGAGCGGGAGTAGGACCACAGATACGCAGTATTTT. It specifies CASSLPMGSGSRTTDTQYF.

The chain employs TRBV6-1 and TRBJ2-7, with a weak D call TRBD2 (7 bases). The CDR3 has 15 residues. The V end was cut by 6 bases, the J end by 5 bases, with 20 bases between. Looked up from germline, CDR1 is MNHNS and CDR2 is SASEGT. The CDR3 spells CASRLKPRGANEQYF. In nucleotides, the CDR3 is TGTGCCAGCAGACTTAAACCCCGGGGGGCGAACGAGCAGTACTTC.

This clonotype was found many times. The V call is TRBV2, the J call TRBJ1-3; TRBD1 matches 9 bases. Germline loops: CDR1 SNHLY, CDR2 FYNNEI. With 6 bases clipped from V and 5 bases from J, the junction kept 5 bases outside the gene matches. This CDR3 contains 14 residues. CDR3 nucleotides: TGTGCCAGCAGCGGACAGGGGACAAGAAACACCATATATTTT. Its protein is CASSGQGTRNTIYF.

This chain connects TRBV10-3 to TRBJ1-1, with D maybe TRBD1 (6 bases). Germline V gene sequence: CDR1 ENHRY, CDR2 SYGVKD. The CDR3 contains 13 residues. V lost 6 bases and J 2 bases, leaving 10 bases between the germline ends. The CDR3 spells CAIRAQGNTEAFF. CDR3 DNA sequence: TGTGCCATCAGAGCACAGGGTAACACTGAAGCTTTCTTT.

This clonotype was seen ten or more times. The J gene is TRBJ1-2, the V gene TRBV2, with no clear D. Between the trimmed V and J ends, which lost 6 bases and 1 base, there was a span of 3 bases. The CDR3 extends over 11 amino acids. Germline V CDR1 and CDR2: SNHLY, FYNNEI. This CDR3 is CASRGNYGYTF. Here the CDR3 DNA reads TGTGCCAGCAGGGGTAACTATGGCTACACCTTC.

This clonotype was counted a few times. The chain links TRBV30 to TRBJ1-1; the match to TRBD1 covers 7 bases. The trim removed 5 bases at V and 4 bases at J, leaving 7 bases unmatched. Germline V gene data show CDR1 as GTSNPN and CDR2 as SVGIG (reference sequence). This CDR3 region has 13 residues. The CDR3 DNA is TGTGCCTGGGTCCTCGCAGGGGGCACTGAAGCTTTCTTT. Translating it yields CAWVLAGGTEAFF.

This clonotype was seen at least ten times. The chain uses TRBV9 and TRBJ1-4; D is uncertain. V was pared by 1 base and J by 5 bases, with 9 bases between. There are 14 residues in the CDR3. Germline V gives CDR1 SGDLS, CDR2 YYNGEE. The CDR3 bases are TGTGCCAGCAGCGTAAATAGCTTAAATGAAAAACTGTTTTTT. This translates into CASSVNSLNEKLFF. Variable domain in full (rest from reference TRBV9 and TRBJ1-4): DSGVTQTPKHLITATGQRVTLRCSPRSGDLSVYWYQQSLDQGLQFLIQYYNGEERAKGNILERFSAQQFPDLHSELNLSSLELGDSALYFCASSVNSLNEKLFFGSGTQLSVL.

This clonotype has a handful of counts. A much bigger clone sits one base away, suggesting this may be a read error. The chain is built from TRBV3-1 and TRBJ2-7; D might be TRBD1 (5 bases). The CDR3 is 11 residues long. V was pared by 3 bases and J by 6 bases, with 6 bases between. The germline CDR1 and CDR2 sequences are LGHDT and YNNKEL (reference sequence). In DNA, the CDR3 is TGTGCCAGCAGCCATACAGGCGAGCAGTACTTC. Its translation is CASSHTGEQYF.

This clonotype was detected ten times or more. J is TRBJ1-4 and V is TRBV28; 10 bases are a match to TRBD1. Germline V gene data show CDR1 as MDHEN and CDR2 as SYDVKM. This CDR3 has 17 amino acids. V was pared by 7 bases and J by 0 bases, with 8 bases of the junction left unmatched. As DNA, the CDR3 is TGTGCCAGCAACCTGGGACAGGGGACAACAACTAATGAAAAACTGTTTTTT. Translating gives CASNLGQGTTTNEKLFF.

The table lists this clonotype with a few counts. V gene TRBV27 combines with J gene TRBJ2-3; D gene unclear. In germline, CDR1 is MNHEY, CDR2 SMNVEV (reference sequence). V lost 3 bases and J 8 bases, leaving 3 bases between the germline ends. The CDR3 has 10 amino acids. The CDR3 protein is CASSFSTQYF. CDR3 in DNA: TGTGCCAGCAGTTTCAGTACGCAGTATTTT.

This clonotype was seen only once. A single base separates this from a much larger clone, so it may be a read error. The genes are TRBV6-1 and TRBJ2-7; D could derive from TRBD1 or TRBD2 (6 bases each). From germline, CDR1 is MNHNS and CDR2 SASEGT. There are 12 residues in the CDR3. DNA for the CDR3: TGTGCCAGCGGGGGGCTACTCTACGAGCGGTACTTC. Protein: CASGGLLYERYF.

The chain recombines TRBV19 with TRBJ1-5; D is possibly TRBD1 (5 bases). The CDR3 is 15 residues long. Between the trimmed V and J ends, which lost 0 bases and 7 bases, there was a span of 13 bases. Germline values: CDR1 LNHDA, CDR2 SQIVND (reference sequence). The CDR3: CASSIDLAEGQPQHF. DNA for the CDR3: TGTGCCAGTAGTATAGATTTGGCAGAGGGGCAGCCCCAGCATTTT.

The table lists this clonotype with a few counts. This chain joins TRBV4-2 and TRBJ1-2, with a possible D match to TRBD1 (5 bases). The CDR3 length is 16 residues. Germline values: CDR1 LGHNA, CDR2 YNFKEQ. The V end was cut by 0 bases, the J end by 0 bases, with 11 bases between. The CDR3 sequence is CASSQERRAANYGYTF. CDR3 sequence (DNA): TGTGCCAGCAGCCAAGAGCGCAGGGCGGCTAACTATGGCTACACCTTC.

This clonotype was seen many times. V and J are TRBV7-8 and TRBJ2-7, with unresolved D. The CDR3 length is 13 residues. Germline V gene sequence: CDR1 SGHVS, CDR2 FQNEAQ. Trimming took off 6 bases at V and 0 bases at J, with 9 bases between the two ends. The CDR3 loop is CASSSDPSYEQYF. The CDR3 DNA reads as TGTGCCAGCAGTTCCGACCCCTCCTACGAGCAGTACTTC.

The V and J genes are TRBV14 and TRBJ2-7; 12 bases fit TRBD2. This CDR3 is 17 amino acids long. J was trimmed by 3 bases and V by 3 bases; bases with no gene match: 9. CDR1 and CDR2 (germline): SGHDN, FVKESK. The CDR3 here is CASSHRLAGVNFYEQYF. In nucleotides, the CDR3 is TGTGCCAGCAGCCACCGACTAGCGGGAGTAAATTTCTACGAGCAGTACTTC.

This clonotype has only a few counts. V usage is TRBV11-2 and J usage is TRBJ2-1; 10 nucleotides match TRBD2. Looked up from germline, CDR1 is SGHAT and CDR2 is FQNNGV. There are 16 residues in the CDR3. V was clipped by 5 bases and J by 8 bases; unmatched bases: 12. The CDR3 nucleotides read TGTGCCAGCAGCCACACGATAGCGGGAGGTATCGATGAGCAGTTCTTC. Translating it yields CASSHTIAGGIDEQFF.